This T cell receptor (beta chain) came from a study of regulatory T cells in long-lasting Graves disease. This CDR3 has 15 residues. The germline V and J ends were trimmed by 8 bases and 2 bases, with 18 bases remaining between them. TCR beta libraries were built with iRepertoire HTBI primers and Arm-PCR of CDR3 regions. TCRdb fed the multiplex PCR reads into MiXCR, producing one record per CDR3 protein. The data hold hundreds of thousands of distinct CDR3 sequences, with about 20% observed a single time. Time point: persistent/refractory GD, antithyroid drugs over 5 years with positive TRAb. TCR sequences were obtained from RNA taken from PBMCs.

V is TRBV12-3 or TRBV12-4 and J is TRBJ1-2, with D perhaps matching TRBD1 (6 bases). This clonotype originated in a female donor with Graves disease. The specimen was peripheral blood mononuclear cells (PBMCs), collected when the disease was refractory, from a patient treated with antithyroid drugs. The CDR3 is CASCISGGQNYGYTF. For the CDR3, the DNA is TGTGCCAGCTGTATATCCGGGGGGCAAAACTATGGCTACACCTTC.